Sequencing of this T cell receptor (beta chain) was carried out in a study of T-cell memory formation after mild COVID-19. Study findings and constraints: Prior to infection, memory already included some responding clones, suggesting cross-reactive memory joined.

V gave up 0 bases and J gave up 4 bases; unmatched junction bases: 2. The CDR3 consists of 16 residues. Per germline, CDR1 SGHRS and CDR2 YFSETQ. On this clonotype itself: Its specificity is not known.

One entry per CDR3 protein, called by TCRdb with MiXCR from the 5' RACE reads. Of over 150,000 distinct CDR3 sequences listed, over 20% are singletons. The receptor's source is an adult woman who had mild COVID-19 (a few samples of this study predate the infection). Cell type and time point are not known. The genes are TRBV5-1 and TRBJ2-1; the match to TRBD2 covers 12 bases. Material for sequencing was PBMCs or a T cell subset sorted from them (not recorded which). This CDR3 reads CASSLETSGRYNEQFF. CDR3 nucleotides: TGCGCCAGCAGCTTGGAGACTAGCGGGAGATACAATGAGCAGTTCTTC.